The next 20 T cell receptor beta chains were all read from a single sample in a study of blood T cell repertoires in COVID-19. The data were produced by immunoSEQ multiplex PCR, yet TCRdb's version contains in-frame clones alone and is incomplete. The table lists around 15,000 clones, 88% of them singletons. The sequenced sample was peripheral blood. Source of these receptors: a human donor in a cohort sampled during active COVID-19.

The chain uses TRBV9 and TRBJ2-3, with D maybe TRBD2 (5 bases). Trimming left V 3 bases short and J 4 bases short, with 18 bases between. Per the germline V gene, CDR1 is SGDLS and CDR2 is YYNGEE. The CDR3 runs to 16 residues. CDR3 region: CASSERAYAEADTQYF. The CDR3 DNA is TGTGCCAGCAGCGAACGGGCCTACGCGGAGGCAGATACGCAGTATTTT.

This chain connects TRBV5-1 to TRBJ2-1, with D perhaps TRBD2 (6 bases). CDR1 is SGHRS, CDR2 YFSETQ, per germline. The CDR3 runs to 16 residues. V lost 0 bases to trimming and J lost 5 bases, with 15 bases between them. DNA of the CDR3: TGCGCCAGCAGCTTGGCCCGGGGGAGGAGTGACAATGAGCAGTTCTTC. Its translation is CASSLARGRSDNEQFF.

The CDR3 DNA follows: TGTGCCAGTGGAGCGGGGGTGCAAGAGACCCAGTACTTC. Translated, it gives CASGAGVQETQYF. The V and J genes are TRBV19 and TRBJ2-5, with TRBD2 identical over 8 bases. The V and J ends lost 8 bases and 2 bases, in that order; junction bases with no gene match: 4. Looked up from germline, CDR1 is LNHDA and CDR2 is SQIVND (reference sequence). The CDR3 covers 13 residues.

DNA for the CDR3: TGTGCCACCAGCAGAGTAAAGGCTAGCGGGGGGAATGAGCAGTTCTTC. It specifies CATSRVKASGGNEQFF. The rearrangement uses TRBV15 and TRBJ2-1, with 11 bases fitting TRBD2. This CDR3 contains 16 residues. Germline V gene data show CDR1 as LNHNV and CDR2 as YYDKDF (reference sequence). V was pared by 1 base and J by 7 bases, with 6 bases of the junction left unmatched.

The CDR3 sequence is CASSPPGTGIYEQYF. CDR3 sequence (DNA): TGTGCCAGCAGTCCGCCCGGGACAGGGATTTACGAGCAGTACTTC. The chain has TRBV25-1 and TRBJ2-7; 9 nucleotides line up with TRBD1. The CDR3 has 15 residues. The V segment lost 5 bases and the J segment 4 bases; nucleotides outside the gene matches: 9. Germline CDR1 and CDR2: MGHDK and SYGVNS.

The CDR3 DNA reads TGTGCCAGCAGCTTCGGCGGGACTAGTCTGGGGCAGTTCTTC. This encodes CASSFGGTSLGQFF. V gene TRBV7-9 combines with J gene TRBJ2-1, with 8 bases that match TRBD2. This CDR3 is 14 amino acids long. Germline V gives CDR1 SEHNR, CDR2 FQNEAQ (reference sequence). V was clipped by 3 bases and J by 12 bases; unmatched bases: 10.

The chain employs TRBV10-3 and TRBJ2-7, with a tentative D call TRBD2 (6 bases). Germline V gene lookup returns CDR1 ENHRY and CDR2 SYGVKD. The CDR3 sequence is 17 residues long. V was shortened by 3 bases and J by 0 bases, with 18 bases between the two germline ends. DNA for the CDR3: TGTGCCATCAGTGATAGGAGGGGTAGACAGTCCTCCTACGAGCAGTACTTC. This encodes CAISDRRGRQSSYEQYF.

This clone was seen a single time. This chain joins TRBV5-1 and TRBJ2-5; the D is unclear. This CDR3 region has 15 residues. The germline CDR1 and CDR2 sequences are SGHRS and YFSETQ. Trimming cost V 1 base and J 2 bases, with 12 bases left between them. Here the CDR3 DNA reads TGCGCCAGCAGCTTGAGCTTCGGAGAACAAGAGACCCAGTACTTC. Translating gives CASSLSFGEQETQYF.

This rearrangement joins TRBV6-5 to TRBJ2-3; weak D call: TRBD2 (5 bases). This CDR3 comprises 14 residues. The germline V gene encodes CDR1 MNHEY and CDR2 SVGAGI. The V and J ends lost 4 bases and 0 bases respectively, with 8 bases between them. The CDR3 region is CASSWTGSTDTQYF. The DNA for the CDR3 is TGTGCCAGCAGTTGGACGGGAAGCACAGATACGCAGTATTTT.

This chain connects TRBV19 to TRBJ2-5; tentatively, D is TRBD1 (6 bases). Looked up from germline, CDR1 is LNHDA and CDR2 is SQIVND (reference sequence). The CDR3 runs to 13 residues. Trimming took 1 base from V and 4 from J, leaving 7 bases between them. CDR3 sequence reads: CASSIGGRETQYF. As DNA, the CDR3 is TGTGCCAGTAGTATAGGGGGGCGAGAGACCCAGTACTTC.

A single count supports this clone. The chain recombines TRBV5-5 with TRBJ2-5; a weak D match, TRBD1 (6 bases). The CDR3 spans 13 residues. From germline, CDR1 is SGHKS and CDR2 YYEKEE (reference sequence). V shed 1 base and J shed 5 bases, with 9 bases lying between them. The CDR3 bases are TGTGCCAGCAGCTTGTGGGGGCGGGAGACCCAGTACTTC. Protein sequence: CASSLWGRETQYF.

CDR3 in amino acids: CASSSTEKNTEAFF. The CDR3 DNA follows: TGTGCCAGCAGCTCGACAGAGAAGAACACTGAAGCTTTCTTT. The chain joins TRBV7-8 to TRBJ1-1, with D possibly being TRBD1 (5 bases). Germline CDR1 SGHVS, CDR2 FQNEAQ. The CDR3 is 14 residues long. The V end lost 4 bases, the J end lost 1 base, and 10 bases lay between the germline ends.

The V and J genes are TRBV18 and TRBJ2-3; 11 bases line up with TRBD1. Trimming took 0 bases from V and 4 from J; bases not matched to a gene: 6. Germline V gives CDR1 KGHSH, CDR2 LQKENI. The CDR3 runs to 17 residues. The CDR3 DNA reads as TGTGCCAGCTCACCACCCGGGACAGGGGGTCTAGCAGATACGCAGTATTTT. It codes for CASSPPGTGGLADTQYF.

The genes are TRBV24-1 and TRBJ2-5, with D possibly TRBD1 on 6 matching bases. The CDR3 extends over 13 amino acids. Trimming cost V 7 bases and J 5 bases, with 13 bases left between them. The germline V gene has CDR1 KGHDR and CDR2 SFDVKD. The CDR3 DNA sequence: TGTGCCACCAGCACACAGGGAACGGAGACCCAGTACTTC. Protein sequence: CATSTQGTETQYF.

This chain connects TRBV5-4 to TRBJ1-2; the D gene is possibly TRBD1 (5 bases). CDR1 and CDR2 (germline): SGHNT, YYREEE (reference sequence). V lost 0 bases and J 5 bases, leaving 17 bases between the germline ends. This CDR3 has 16 residues. As DNA, the CDR3 is TGTGCCAGCAGCTTGGTTGGGGGTCAGGGAGGGTATGGCTACACCTTC. Translated, it gives CASSLVGGQGGYGYTF.

This clone came up a few times. The chain has TRBV7-9 and TRBJ1-3; D gene uncertain. V dropped 1 base and J dropped 5 bases, with 3 bases sitting between them. The V gene's germline CDR1 is SEHNR and CDR2 FQNEAQ (reference sequence). The CDR3 covers 12 residues. In DNA form, the CDR3 reads TGTGCCAGCAGCTTAGATAGAAACACCATATATTTT. It is translated as CASSLDRNTIYF.

This chain joins TRBV7-9 and TRBJ2-3, with D perhaps TRBD1 (5 bases). The CDR3 extends over 16 amino acids. The germline gives CDR1 SEHNR, CDR2 FQNEAQ (reference sequence). The V and J ends lost 1 base and 0 bases respectively, with 11 bases between them. CDR3 DNA sequence: TGTGCCAGCAGCTTAGGAGCAGGGATCAGCACAGATACGCAGTATTTT. It yields the protein CASSLGAGISTDTQYF.

This chain links TRBV30 with TRBJ1-1; no clear D. This CDR3 spans 12 amino acids. V lost 4 bases, J lost 0 bases, and 6 bases lay in between. The V gene's germline CDR1 is GTSNPN and CDR2 SVGIG (reference sequence). DNA for the CDR3: TGTGCCTGGATTCAGATGAACACTGAAGCTTTCTTT. Translated: CAWIQMNTEAFF. The full variable domain, with the rest looked up from reference TRBV30 and TRBJ1-1, is SQTIHQWPATLVQPVGSPLSLECTVEGTSNPNLYWYRQAAGRGLQLLFYSVGIGQISSEVPQNLSASRPQDRQFILSSKKLLLSDSGFYLCAWIQMNTEAFFGQGTRLTVV.

As for this clone: Sequence at one end of the junction differs from germline and may be a read error. The rearrangement uses TRBV28 and TRBJ2-1, with a possible D match to TRBD2 (5 bases). Germline-derived CDR1 and CDR2 are MDHEN and SYDVKM. CDR3 size: 13 residues. CDR3 nucleotide sequence: TGTGCCAGCAGTTTAGGGCAGAGCGGCCGGTGGGTCTTC. Its protein product is CASSLGQSGRWVF.

The chain has TRBV10-3 and TRBJ1-5; 8 positions match TRBD1. Germline CDR1 reads ENHRY; CDR2 reads SYGVKD. The CDR3 has 13 amino acids. J gave up 7 bases and V 5 bases, and 4 bases lay outside the gene matches. The CDR3 DNA follows: TGTGCCATCAGTTACGACAGGGGCCAGCCCCAGCATTTT. The encoded protein is CAISYDRGQPQHF.